Here is one T cell receptor beta chain with its context. The sample comes from a study of CD8+ T cells in alopecia areata. As the sequencing template, cDNA was produced by extracting RNA and reverse transcribing it. Profiling relied on immunoSEQ multiplex PCR, and the TCRdb table lists in-frame clones only, not all of them. This sample has about 200,000 clones, with 55% to 70% found just once. This sample's treatment: oral pan-JAK inhibitor, 5-10 mg twice daily. This receptor was obtained from a human donor with alopecia areata. The material was CD4+ T cells sorted from blood, obtained at week 24, from a patient treated with tofacitinib.

The CDR3 DNA is TGTGCCAGCCGGGGAGTCGGGGAGCTGTTTTTT. This translates into CASRGVGELFF. The V gene is TRBV2, the J gene TRBJ2-2; a weak D match, TRBD2 (5 bases). Trimming cost V 8 bases and J 7 bases, with 8 bases left between them. The CDR3 is made up of 11 amino acids. The V gene's germline CDR1 is SNHLY and CDR2 FYNNEI.